By share, the clone carrying this TCR delta chain counts as medium-sized. Its specificity is not known. V was clipped by 5 bases and J by 0 bases; unmatched bases: 20. The length of the CDR3 is 20 residues. Germline CDR1 TSWWSYY, CDR2 QGS. The data were taken from a study of gammadelta T cells in human blood. Study conclusions and caveats: Microbial exposure reportedly appeared to drive polyclonal expansion of innate gamma-delta T cells right after birth.

TCRdb re-called the RT-PCR reads through CATT. The sample comprises some 1,300 delta-chain clones, just under 30% of which are singletons, and under 9% rests with the top ten. The sequence was obtained from a human fetus. J is TRDJ1 and V is TRDV1, with 8 bases aligning to TRDD3. The sample was non-Vgamma9Vdelta2 gamma-delta T cells from fetal blood. This CDR3 reads CALGTDPPNGWGMYTDKLIF. In nucleotides, the CDR3 is TGTGCTCTTGGGACCGACCCTCCTAATGGGTGGGGGATGTACACCGATAAACTCATCTTT.